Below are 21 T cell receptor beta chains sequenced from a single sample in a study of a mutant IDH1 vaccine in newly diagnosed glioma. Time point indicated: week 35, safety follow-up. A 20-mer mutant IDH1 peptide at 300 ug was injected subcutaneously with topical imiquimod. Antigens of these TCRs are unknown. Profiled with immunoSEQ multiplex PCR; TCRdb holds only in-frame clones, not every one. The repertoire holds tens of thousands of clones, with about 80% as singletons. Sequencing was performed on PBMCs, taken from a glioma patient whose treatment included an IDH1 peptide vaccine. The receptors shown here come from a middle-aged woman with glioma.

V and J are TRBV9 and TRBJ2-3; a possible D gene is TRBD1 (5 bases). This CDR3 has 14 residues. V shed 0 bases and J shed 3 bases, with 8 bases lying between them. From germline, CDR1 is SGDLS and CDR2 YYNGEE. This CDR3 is CASSVGRATDTQYF. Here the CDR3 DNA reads TGTGCCAGCAGCGTAGGCAGGGCGACAGATACGCAGTATTTT.

The CDR3 loop reads CATRFGRSANEKLFF. The CDR3, as DNA: TGTGCCACCAGGTTCGGACGCTCTGCTAATGAAAAACTGTTTTTT. The chain links TRBV6-6 to TRBJ1-4; D is undetermined. Germline V gene lookup returns CDR1 MNHNY and CDR2 SVGAGI (reference sequence). The CDR3 spans 15 residues. The V and J ends lost 10 bases and 3 bases respectively, with 18 bases between them.

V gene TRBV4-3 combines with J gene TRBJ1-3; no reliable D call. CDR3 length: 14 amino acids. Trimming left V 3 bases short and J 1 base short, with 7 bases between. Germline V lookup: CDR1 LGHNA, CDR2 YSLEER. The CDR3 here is CASSHDGSGNTIYF. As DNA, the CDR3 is TGCGCCAGCAGCCATGATGGTTCTGGAAACACCATATATTTT.

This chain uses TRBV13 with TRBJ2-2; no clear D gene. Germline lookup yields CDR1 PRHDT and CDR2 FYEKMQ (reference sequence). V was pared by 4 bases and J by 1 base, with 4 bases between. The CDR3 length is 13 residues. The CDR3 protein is CASSYRNTGELFF. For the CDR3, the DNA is TGTGCCAGCAGCTACAGGAACACCGGGGAGCTGTTTTTT. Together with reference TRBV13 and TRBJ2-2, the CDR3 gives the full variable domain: AAGVIQSPRHLIKEKRETATLKCYPIPRHDTVYWYQQGPGQDPQFLISFYEKMQSDKGSIPDRFSAQQFSDYHSELNMSSLELGDSALYFCASSYRNTGELFFGEGSRLTVL.

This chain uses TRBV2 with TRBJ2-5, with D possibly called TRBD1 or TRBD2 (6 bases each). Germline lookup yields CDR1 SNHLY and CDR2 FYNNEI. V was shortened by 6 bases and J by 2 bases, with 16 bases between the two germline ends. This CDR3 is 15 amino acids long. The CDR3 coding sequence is TGTGCCAGCAGGGAGGGGGTTAACGTTCAAGAGACCCAGTACTTC. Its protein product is CASREGVNVQETQYF.

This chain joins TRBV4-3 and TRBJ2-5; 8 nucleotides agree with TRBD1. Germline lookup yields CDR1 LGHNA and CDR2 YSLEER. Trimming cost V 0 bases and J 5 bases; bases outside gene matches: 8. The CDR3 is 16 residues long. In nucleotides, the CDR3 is TGCGCCAGCAGCCAAGATGCAAGGACAGGGAGGGAGACCCAGTACTTC. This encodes CASSQDARTGRETQYF.

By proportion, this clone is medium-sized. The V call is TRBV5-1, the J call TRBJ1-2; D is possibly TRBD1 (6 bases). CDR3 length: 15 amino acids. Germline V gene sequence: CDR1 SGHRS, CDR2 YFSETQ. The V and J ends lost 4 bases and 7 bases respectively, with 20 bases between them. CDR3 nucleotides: TGCGCCAGCAGCACCGACGACAGGACCCTGGCTGGCTACACCTTC. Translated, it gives CASSTDDRTLAGYTF.

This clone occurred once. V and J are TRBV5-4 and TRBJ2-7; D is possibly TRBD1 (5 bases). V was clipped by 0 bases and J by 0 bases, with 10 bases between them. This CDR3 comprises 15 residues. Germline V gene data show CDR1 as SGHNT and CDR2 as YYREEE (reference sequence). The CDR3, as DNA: TGTGCCAGCAGCTTGGTAAGGGGAACCTCCTACGAGCAGTACTTC. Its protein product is CASSLVRGTSYEQYF.

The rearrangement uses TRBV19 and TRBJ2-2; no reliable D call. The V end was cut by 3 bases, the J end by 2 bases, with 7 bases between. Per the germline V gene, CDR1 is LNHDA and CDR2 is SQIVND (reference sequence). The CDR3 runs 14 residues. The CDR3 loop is CASSINANTGELFF. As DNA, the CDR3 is TGTGCCAGTAGTATCAATGCTAACACCGGGGAGCTGTTTTTT.

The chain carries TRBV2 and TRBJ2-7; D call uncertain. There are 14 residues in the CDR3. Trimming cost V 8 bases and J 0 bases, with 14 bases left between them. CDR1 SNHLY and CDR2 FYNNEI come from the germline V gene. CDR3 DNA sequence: TGTGCCAGCCTCCCGGACGGCGCCTCCTACGAGCAGTACTTC. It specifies CASLPDGASYEQYF.

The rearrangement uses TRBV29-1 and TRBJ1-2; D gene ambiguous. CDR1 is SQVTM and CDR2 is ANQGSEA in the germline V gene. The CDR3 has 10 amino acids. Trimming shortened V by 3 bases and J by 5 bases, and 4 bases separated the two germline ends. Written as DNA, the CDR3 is TGCAGCGTTGAGCGGTATGGCTACACCTTC. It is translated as CSVERYGYTF.

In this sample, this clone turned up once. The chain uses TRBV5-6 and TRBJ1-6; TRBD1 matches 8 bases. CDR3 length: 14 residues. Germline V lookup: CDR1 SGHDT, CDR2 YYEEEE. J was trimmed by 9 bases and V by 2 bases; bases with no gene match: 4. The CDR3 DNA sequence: TGTGCCAGCAGCTTCGGGACAGGCCCTTCACCCCTCCACTTT. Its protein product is CASSFGTGPSPLHF.

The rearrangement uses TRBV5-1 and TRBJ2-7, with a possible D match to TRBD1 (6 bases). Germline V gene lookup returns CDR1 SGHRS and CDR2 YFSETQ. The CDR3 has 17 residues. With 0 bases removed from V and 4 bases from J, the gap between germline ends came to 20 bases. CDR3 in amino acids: CASSLARDIPIGYEQYF. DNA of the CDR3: TGCGCCAGCAGCTTGGCCCGGGACATCCCAATAGGTTACGAGCAGTACTTC.

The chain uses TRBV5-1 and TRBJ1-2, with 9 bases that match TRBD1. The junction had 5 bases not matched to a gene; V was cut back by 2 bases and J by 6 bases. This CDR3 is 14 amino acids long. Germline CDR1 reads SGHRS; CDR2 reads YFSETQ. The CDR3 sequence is CASSLTGGLDGYTF. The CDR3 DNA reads TGCGCCAGCAGCTTAACAGGGGGCCTAGATGGCTACACCTTC.

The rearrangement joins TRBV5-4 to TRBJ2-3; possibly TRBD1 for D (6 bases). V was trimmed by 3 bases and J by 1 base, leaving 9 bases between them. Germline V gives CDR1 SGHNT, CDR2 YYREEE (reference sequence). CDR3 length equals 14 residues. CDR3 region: CASSWTEGTDTQYF. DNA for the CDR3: TGTGCCAGCAGCTGGACAGAGGGCACAGATACGCAGTATTTT.

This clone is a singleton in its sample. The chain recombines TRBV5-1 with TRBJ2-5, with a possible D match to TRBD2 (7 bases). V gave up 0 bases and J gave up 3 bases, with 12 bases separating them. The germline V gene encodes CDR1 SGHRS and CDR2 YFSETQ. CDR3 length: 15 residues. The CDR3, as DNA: TGCGCCAGCAGCTTGGGACGGGGGGCGGAAGAGACCCAGTACTTC. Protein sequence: CASSLGRGAEETQYF. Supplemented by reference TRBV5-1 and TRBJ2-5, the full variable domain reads KAGVTQTPRYLIKTRGQQVTLSCSPISGHRSVSWYQQTPGQGLQFLFEYFSETQRNKGNFPGRFSGRQFSNSRSEMNVSTLELGDSALYLCASSLGRGAEETQYFGPGTRLLVL.

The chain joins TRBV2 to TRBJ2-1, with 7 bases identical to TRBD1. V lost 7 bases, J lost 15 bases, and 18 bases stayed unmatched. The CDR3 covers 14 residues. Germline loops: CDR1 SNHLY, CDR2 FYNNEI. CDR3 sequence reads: CASTRGQPRTSPFF. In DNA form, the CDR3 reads TGTGCCAGCACCCGGGGACAGCCCAGAACTTCCCCGTTCTTC.

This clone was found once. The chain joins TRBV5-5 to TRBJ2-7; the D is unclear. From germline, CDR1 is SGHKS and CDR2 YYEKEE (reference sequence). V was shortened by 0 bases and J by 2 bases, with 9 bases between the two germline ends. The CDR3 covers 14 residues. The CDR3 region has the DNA TGTGCCAGCAGCTTGGGTCCCAGCGCCTACGAGCAGTACTTC. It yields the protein CASSLGPSAYEQYF.

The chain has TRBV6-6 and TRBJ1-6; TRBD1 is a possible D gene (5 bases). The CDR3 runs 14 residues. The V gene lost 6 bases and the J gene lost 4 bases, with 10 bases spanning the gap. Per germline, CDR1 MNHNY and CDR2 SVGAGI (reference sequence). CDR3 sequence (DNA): TGTGCCAGCAGGGCGCAGGGTTATAATTCACCCCTCCACTTT. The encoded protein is CASRAQGYNSPLHF.

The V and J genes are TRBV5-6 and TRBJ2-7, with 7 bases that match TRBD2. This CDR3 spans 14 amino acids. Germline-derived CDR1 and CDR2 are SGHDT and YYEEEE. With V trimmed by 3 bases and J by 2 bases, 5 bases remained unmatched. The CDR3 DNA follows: TGTGCCAGCAGCTCGGGACTAACCCCCTACGAGCAGTACTTC. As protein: CASSSGLTPYEQYF.

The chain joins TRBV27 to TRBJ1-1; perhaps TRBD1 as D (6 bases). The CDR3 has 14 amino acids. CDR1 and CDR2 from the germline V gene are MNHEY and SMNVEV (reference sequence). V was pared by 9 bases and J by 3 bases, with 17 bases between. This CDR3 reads CARNTQGGHTEAFF. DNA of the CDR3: TGTGCCAGAAATACACAGGGTGGGCACACTGAAGCTTTCTTT.